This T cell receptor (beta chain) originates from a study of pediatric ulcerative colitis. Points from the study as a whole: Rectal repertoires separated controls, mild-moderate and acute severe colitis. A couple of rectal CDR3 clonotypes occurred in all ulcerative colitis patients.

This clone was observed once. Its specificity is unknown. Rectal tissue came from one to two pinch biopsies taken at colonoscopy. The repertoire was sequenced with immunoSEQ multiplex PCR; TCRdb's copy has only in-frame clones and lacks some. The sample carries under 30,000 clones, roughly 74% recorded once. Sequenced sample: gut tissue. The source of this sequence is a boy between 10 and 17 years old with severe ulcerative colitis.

The CDR3 loop is CASSSTLATLSYNEQFF. The DNA of the CDR3 is TGTGCCAGCAGCTCTACTTTAGCCACCCTCTCCTACAATGAGCAGTTCTTC. V gene TRBV7-9 combines with J gene TRBJ2-1; D is ambiguous. V lost 4 bases and J lost 0, with 16 bases in between. The germline V gene encodes CDR1 SEHNR and CDR2 FQNEAQ (reference sequence). This CDR3 has 17 residues.